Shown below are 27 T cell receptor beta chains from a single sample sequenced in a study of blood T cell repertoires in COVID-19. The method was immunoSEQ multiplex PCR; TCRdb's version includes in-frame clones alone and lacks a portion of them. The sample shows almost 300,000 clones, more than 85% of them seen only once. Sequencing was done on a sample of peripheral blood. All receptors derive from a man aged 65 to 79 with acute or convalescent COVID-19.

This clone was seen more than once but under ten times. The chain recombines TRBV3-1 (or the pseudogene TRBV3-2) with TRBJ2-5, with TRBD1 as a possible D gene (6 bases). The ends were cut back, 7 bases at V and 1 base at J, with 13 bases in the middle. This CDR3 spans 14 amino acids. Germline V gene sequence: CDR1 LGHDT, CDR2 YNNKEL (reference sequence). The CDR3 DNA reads TGTGCCAGCACCCACCAGGGGCGCCAAGAGACCCAGTACTTC. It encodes CASTHQGRQETQYF.

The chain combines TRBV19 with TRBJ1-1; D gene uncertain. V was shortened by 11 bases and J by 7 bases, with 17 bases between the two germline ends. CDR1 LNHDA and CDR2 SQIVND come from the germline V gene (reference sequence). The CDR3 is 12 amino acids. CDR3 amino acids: CAGRTDPFEAFF. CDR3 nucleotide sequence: TGTGCCGGGAGAACTGACCCTTTTGAAGCTTTCTTT.

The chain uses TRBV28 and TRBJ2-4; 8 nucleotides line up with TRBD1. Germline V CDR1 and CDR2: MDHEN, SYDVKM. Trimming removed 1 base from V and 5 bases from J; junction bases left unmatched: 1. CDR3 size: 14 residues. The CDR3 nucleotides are TGTGCCAGCAGTTTATCAGGGGGCGAAAACATTCAGTACTTC. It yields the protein CASSLSGGENIQYF.

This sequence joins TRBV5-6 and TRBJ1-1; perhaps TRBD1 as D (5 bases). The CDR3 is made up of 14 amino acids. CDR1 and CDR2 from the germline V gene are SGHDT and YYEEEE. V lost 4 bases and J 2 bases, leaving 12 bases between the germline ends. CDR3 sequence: CASSDQTGNTEAFF. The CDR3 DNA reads TGTGCCAGCAGCGACCAAACAGGAAACACTGAAGCTTTCTTT.

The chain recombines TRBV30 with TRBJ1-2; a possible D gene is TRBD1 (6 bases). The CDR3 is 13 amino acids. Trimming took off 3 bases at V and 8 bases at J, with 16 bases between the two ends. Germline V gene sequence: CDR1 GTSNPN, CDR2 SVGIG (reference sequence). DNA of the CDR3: TGTGCCTGGAGCGCCAACAGGGTACGCGGCTACACCTTC. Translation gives CAWSANRVRGYTF.

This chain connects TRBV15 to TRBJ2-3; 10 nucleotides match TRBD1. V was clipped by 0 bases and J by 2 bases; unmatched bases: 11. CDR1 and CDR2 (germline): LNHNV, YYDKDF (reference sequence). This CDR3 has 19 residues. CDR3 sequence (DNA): TGTGCCACCAGCAGAGATGGATCTGGGGGGACAGGGGCCACAGATACGCAGTATTTT. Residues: CATSRDGSGGTGATDTQYF. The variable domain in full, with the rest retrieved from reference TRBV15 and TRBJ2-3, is DAMVIQNPRYQVTQFGKPVTLSCSQTLNHNVMYWYQQKSSQAPKLLFHYYDKDFNNEADTPDNFQSRRPNTSFCFLDIRSPGLGDTAMYLCATSRDGSGGTGATDTQYFGPGTRLTVL.

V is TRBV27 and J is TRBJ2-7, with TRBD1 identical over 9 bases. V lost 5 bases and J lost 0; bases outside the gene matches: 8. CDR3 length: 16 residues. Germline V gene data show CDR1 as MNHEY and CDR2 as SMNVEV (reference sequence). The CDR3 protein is CASSLNTGGPSYEQYF. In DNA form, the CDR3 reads TGTGCCAGCAGTCTAAATACAGGGGGCCCCTCCTACGAGCAGTACTTC.

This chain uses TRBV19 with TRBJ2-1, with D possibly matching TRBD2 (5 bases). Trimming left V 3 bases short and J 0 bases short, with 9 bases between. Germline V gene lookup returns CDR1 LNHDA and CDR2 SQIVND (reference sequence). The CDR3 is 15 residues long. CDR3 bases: TGTGCCAGTAGTATCGCGGGTTTCTCCTACAATGAGCAGTTCTTC. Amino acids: CASSIAGFSYNEQFF. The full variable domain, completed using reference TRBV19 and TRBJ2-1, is DGGITQSPKYLFRKEGQNVTLSCEQNLNHDAMYWYRQDPGQGLRLIYYSQIVNDFQKGDIAEGYSVSREKKESFPLTVTSAQKNPTAFYLCASSIAGFSYNEQFFGPGTRLTVL.

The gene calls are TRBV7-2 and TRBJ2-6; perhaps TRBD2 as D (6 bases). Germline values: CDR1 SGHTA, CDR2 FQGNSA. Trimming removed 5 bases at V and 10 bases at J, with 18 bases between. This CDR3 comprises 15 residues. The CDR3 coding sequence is TGTGCCAGCAGCCCTGTTTCCGGGAGCTATAACGTCCTGACTTTC. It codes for CASSPVSGSYNVLTF.

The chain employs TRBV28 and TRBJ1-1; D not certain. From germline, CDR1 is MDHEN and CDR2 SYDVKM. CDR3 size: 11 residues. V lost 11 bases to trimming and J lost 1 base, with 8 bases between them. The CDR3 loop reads CAGGRNTEAFF. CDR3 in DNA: TGTGCCGGAGGGAGGAACACTGAAGCTTTCTTT. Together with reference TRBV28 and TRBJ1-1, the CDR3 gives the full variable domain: DVKVTQSSRYLVKRTGEKVFLECVQDMDHENMFWYRQDPGLGLRLIYFSYDVKMKEKGDIPEGYSVSREKKERFSLILESASTNQTSMYLCAGGRNTEAFFGQGTRLTVV.

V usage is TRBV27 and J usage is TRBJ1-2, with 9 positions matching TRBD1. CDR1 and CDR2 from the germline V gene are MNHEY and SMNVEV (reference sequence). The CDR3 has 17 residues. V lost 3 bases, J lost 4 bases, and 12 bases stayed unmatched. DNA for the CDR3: TGTGCCAGCAGTTTTAATGGACAGGGGTTTGGAAGCTATGGCTACACCTTC. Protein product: CASSFNGQGFGSYGYTF.

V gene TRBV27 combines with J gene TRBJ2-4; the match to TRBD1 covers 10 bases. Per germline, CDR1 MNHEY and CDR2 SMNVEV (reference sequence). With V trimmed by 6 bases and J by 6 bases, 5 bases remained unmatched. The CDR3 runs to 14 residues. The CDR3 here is CASRGQGYGNIQYF. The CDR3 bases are TGTGCCAGCAGGGGACAGGGGTACGGAAACATTCAGTACTTC.

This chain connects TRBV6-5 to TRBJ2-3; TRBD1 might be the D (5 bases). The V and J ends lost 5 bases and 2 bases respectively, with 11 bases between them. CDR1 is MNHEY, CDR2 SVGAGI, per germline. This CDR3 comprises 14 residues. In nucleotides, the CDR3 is TGTGCCAGCAGTAGGCAGGGCCACACAGATACGCAGTATTTT. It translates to CASSRQGHTDTQYF.

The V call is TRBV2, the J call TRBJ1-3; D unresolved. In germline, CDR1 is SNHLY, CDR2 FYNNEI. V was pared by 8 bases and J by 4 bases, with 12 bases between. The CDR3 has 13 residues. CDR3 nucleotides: TGTGCCAGCGGAGCGACTCCCGGAAACACCATATATTTT. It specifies CASGATPGNTIYF.

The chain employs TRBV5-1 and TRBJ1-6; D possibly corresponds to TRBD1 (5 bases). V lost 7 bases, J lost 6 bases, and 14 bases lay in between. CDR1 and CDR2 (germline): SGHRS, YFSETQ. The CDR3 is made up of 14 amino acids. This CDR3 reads CASRGGAFNSPLHF. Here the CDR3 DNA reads TGCGCCAGCCGGGGAGGGGCGTTTAATTCACCCCTCCACTTT.

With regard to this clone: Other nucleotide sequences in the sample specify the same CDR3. The CDR3: CASSPGGPGELFF. The CDR3 DNA sequence: TGTGCCAGCAGCCCTGGAGGACCCGGGGAGCTGTTTTTT. The chain carries TRBV3-1 (or the pseudogene TRBV3-2) and TRBJ2-2; TRBD2 might be the D (5 bases). The germline CDR1 and CDR2 sequences are LGHDT and YNNKEL (reference sequence). This CDR3 region has 13 residues. The germline V and J ends were trimmed by 4 bases and 6 bases, with 9 bases remaining between them.

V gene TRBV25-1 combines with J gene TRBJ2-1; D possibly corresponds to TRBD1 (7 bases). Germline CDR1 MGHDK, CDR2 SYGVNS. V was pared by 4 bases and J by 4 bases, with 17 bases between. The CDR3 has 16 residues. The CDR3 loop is CASSANQGGRYNEQFF. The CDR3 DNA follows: TGTGCCAGCAGTGCAAACCAGGGGGGCCGGTACAATGAGCAGTTCTTC.

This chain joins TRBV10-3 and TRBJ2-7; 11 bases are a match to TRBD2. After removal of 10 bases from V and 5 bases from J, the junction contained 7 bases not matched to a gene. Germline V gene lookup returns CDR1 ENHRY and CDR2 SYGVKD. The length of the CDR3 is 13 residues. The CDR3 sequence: CATKLAGANEQYF. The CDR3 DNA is TGTGCCACCAAACTAGCGGGGGCTAACGAGCAGTACTTC.

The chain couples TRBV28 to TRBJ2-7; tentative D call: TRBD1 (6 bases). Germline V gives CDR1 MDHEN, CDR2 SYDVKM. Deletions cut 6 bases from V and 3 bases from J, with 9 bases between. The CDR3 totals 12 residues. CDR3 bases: TGTGCCAGCAGGAGGACAGTCTACGAGCAGTACTTC. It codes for CASRRTVYEQYF. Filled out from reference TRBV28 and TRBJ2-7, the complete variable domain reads DVKVTQSSRYLVKRTGEKVFLECVQDMDHENMFWYRQDPGLGLRLIYFSYDVKMKEKGDIPEGYSVSREKKERFSLILESASTNQTSMYLCASRRTVYEQYFGPGTRLTVT.

The CDR3 here is CASSYDTGPTDTQYF. The CDR3 coding sequence is TGTGCCAGCAGTTACGACACAGGTCCCACAGATACGCAGTATTTT. The genes are TRBV6-5 and TRBJ2-3; TRBD1 might be the D (5 bases). With 2 bases removed from V and 2 bases from J, the gap between germline ends came to 11 bases. The CDR3 loop spans 15 amino acids. Germline CDR1 and CDR2: MNHEY and SVGAGI.

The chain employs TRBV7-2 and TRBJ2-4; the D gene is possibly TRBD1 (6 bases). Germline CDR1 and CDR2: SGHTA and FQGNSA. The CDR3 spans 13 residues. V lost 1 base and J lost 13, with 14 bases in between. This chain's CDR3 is CASSLGGGRDQYF. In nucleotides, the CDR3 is TGTGCCAGCAGCTTAGGAGGGGGTCGGGACCAGTACTTC.

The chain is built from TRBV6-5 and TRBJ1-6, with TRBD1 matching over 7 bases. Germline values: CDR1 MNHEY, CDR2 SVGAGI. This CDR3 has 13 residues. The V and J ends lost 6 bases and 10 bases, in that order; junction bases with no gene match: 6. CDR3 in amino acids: CASRLTGKSPLHF. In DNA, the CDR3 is TGTGCCAGCAGACTGACAGGGAAGTCACCCCTCCACTTT.

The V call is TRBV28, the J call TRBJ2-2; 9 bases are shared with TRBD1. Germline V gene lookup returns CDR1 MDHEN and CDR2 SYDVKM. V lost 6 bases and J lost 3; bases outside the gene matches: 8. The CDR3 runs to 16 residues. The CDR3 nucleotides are TGTGCCAGCAGCCGAACCGGGACAGGGTACACCGGGGAGCTGTTTTTT. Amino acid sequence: CASSRTGTGYTGELFF.

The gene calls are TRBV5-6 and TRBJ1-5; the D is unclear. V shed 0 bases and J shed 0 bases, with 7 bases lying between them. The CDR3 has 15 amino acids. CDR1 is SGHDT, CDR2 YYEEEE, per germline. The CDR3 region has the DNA TGTGCCAGCAGCTTGGGCAGGTATAGCAATCAGCCCCAGCATTTT. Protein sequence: CASSLGRYSNQPQHF.

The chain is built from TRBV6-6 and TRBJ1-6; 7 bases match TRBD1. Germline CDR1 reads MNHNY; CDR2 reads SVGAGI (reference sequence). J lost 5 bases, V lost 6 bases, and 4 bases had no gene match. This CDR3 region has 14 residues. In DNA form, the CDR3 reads TGTGCCAGCAGCCGGCAGGGGGATAATTCACCCCTCCACTTT. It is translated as CASSRQGDNSPLHF.

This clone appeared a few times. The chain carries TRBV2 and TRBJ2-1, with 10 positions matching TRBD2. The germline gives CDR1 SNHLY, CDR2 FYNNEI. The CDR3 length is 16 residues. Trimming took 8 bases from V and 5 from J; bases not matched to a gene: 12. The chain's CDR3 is CASQNSGGRLHNEQFF. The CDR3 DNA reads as TGTGCCAGCCAGAATAGCGGGGGGAGGCTCCACAATGAGCAGTTCTTC.

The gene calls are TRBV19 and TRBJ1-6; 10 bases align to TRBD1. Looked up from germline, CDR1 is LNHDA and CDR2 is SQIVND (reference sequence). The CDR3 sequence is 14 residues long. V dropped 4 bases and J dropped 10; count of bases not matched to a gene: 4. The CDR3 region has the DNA TGTGCCAGTAGTAGCCGGACAGGGGGGTCACCCCTCCACTTT. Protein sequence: CASSSRTGGSPLHF.